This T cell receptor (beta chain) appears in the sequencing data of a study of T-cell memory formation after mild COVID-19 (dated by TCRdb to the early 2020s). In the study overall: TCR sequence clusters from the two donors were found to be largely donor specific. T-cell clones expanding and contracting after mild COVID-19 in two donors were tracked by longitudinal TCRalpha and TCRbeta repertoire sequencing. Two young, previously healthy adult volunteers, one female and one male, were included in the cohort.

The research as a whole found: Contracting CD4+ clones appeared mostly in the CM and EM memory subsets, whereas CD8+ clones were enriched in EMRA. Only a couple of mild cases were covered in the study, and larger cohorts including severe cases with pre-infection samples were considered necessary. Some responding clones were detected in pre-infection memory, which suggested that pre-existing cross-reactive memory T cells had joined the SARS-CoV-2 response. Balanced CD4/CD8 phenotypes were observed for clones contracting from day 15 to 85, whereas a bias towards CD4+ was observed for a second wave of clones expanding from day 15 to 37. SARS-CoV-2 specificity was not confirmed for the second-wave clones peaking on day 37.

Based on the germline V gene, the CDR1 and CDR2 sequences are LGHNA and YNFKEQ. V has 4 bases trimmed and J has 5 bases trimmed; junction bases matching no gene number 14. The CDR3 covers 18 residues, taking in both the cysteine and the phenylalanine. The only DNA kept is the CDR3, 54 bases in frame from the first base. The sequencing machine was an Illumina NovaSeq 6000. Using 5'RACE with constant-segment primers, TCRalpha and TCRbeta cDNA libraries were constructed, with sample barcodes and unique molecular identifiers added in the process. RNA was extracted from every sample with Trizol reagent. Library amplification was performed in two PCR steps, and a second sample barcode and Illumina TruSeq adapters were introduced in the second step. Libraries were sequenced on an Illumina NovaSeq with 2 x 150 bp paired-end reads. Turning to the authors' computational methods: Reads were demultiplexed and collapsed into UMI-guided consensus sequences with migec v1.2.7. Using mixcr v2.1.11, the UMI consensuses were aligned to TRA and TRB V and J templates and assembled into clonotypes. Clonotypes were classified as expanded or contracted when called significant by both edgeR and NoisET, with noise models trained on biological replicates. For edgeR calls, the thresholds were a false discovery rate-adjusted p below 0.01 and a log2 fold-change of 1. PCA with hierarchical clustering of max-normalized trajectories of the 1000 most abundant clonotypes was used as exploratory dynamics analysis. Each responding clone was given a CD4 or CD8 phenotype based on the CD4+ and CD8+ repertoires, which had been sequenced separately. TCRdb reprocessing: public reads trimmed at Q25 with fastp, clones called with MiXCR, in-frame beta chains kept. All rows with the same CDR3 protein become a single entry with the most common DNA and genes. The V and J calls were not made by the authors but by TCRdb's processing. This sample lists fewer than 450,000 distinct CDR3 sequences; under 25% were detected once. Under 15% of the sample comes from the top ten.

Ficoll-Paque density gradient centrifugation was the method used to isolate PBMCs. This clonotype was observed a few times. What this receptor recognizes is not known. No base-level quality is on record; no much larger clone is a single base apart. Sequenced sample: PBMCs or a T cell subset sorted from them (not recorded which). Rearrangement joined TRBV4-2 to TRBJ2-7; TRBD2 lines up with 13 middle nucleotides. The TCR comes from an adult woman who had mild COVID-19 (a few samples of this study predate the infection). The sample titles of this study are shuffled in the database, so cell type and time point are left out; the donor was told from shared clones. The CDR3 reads CASSLPPGGLAGVDEQYF. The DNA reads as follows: TGTGCCAGCAGCCTGCCCCCCGGTGGACTAGCGGGAGTTGACGAGCAGTACTTC.